One and the same sample provided the 11 T cell receptor delta chains below, sequenced in a study of gamma-delta T cells after stem cell transplantation. TCRdb redid clone calling on the RT-PCR reads using CATT. The sample has about 7,800 delta-chain clones, about 15% seen once; the top ten hold less than 6%. Material: gamma-delta T cells. The receptors originated from a human donor. It is not recorded whose cells these are; they may come from a transplant donor.

The chain uses TRDV2 and TRDJ1; TRDD3 matches 10 bases. The germline gives CDR1 GEAIGNYY, CDR2 EKD. V trimming: 3 bases; J trimming: 3 bases; junction bases outside the gene matches: 9. This CDR3 is 16 amino acids long. The CDR3 nucleotides read TGTGCCTGTGACGTACTGGGGGATTCTGAGGCCGATAAACTCATCTTT. Protein product: CACDVLGDSEADKLIF.

This clone is categorized as medium-sized. The gene calls are TRDV1 and TRDJ1; D is undetermined. Germline V gives CDR1 TSWWSYY, CDR2 QGS. This CDR3 comprises 13 residues. V was cut by 0 bases and J by 1 base, with 3 bases left in between. The CDR3 reads CALGELPTDKLIF. The CDR3 bases are TGTGCTCTTGGGGAACTCCCCACCGATAAACTCATCTTT.

The CDR3: CACDTVLGAHSWDTRQMFF. The DNA for the CDR3 is TGTGCCTGTGACACGGTACTGGGGGCCCACTCCTGGGACACCCGACAGATGTTTTTC. The V and J genes are TRDV2 and TRDJ3, with TRDD3 identical over 8 bases. V lost 1 base to trimming and J lost 0 bases; unmatched junction nucleotides: 7. CDR3 length: 19 residues. CDR1 and CDR2 from the germline V gene are GEAIGNYY and EKD.

V is TRDV2 and J is TRDJ1; TRDD3 aligns across 12 bases. The CDR3 spans 17 residues. The J segment lost 0 bases and the V segment lost 6 bases, leaving 10 bases of the junction unmatched. Germline V gene lookup returns CDR1 GEAIGNYY and CDR2 EKD. The CDR3 coding sequence is TGTGCCTGTTTGTACTGGGGGATACCCCTTTACACCGATAAACTCATCTTT. The encoded protein is CACLYWGIPLYTDKLIF.

Regarding this clone: This may come from a read error, since a much larger clone is one base off. Different DNA sequences within this sample yield the same CDR3. The chain combines TRDV2 with TRDJ2, with 8 bases identical to TRDD3. The ends lost 3 bases at V and 2 bases at J; junction bases unmatched: 19. The CDR3 covers 20 residues. Per the germline V gene, CDR1 is GEAIGNYY and CDR2 is EKD. CDR3 in DNA: TGTGCCTGTGACTCCCCGCTTCTACTGGGGGGTTCAGCCTTGACAGCACAACTCTTCTTT. Protein: CACDSPLLLGGSALTAQLFF.

Concerning this clone itself: This likely traces to a read error, being one base from a far larger clone. Different DNA sequences within this sample yield the same CDR3. V is TRDV2 and J is TRDJ3; 8 nucleotides match TRDD3. The CDR3 consists of 17 residues. Germline loops: CDR1 GEAIGNYY, CDR2 EKD. Trimming cost V 0 bases and J 10 bases; bases outside gene matches: 10. The CDR3 DNA reads TGTGCCTGTGACACCGGTGGGGGATCCTTGGGTACCCGACAGATGTTTTTC. Translation gives CACDTGGGSLGTRQMFF.

Sample share makes this clone medium-sized. The V gene is TRAV29/DV5, the J gene TRDJ1, with 8 bases lining up with TRDD3. V lost 2 bases, J lost 0 bases, and 9 bases stayed unmatched. Germline V CDR1 and CDR2: NSMFDY, ISSIKDK. This CDR3 has 16 residues. CDR3 amino acids: CAARGGDRGYTDKLIF. The CDR3 coding sequence is TGTGCAGCAAGAGGGGGGGATAGGGGGTACACCGATAAACTCATCTTT.

This clone is medium-sized by share. In the same sample, other DNA sequences code for this CDR3. V gene TRDV2 combines with J gene TRDJ1; 13 nucleotides align to TRDD3. Germline V CDR1 and CDR2: GEAIGNYY, EKD. V shed 2 bases and J 2 bases; nucleotides not matched to a gene: 10. This CDR3 spans 18 amino acids. CDR3 sequence: CACDSTGGYAGMTDKLIF. The DNA of the CDR3 is TGTGCCTGTGACAGTACTGGGGGATACGCGGGGATGACCGATAAACTCATCTTT.

The CDR3 region is CACDKGPGIRSSWDTRQMFF. The CDR3 bases are TGTGCCTGTGACAAGGGGCCCGGGATACGCAGCTCCTGGGACACCCGACAGATGTTTTTC. V is TRDV2 and J is TRDJ3; TRDD3 matches at 8 bases. The germline V gene encodes CDR1 GEAIGNYY and CDR2 EKD. Trimming removed 2 bases from V and 0 bases from J; junction bases left unmatched: 11. The length of the CDR3 is 20 residues.

Relative to its sample, this clone is medium-sized (0.01 to 0.1%). CDR3 coding DNA: TGTGCTCTTGGGGAACTAGGCCTTCCTCTTACTGGGGGCTTCGTGAGGACCGATAAACTCATCTTT. It encodes CALGELGLPLTGGFVRTDKLIF. The chain combines TRDV1 with TRDJ1; TRDD3 might be the D (8 bases). Looked up from germline, CDR1 is TSWWSYY and CDR2 is QGS. CDR3 length: 22 residues. Trimming cost V 0 bases and J 2 bases, with 31 bases left between them.

This clone is a singleton in its sample. J is TRDJ1 and V is TRDV1; 10 bases fit TRDD3. With V trimmed by 5 bases and J by 7 bases, 19 bases remained unmatched. CDR1 and CDR2 (germline): TSWWSYY, QGS. This CDR3 has 18 residues. The CDR3 DNA follows: TGTGCTCTTGGGAGCACGGACTTGGGGGATACCCTGCCTATTAAACTCATCTTT. Its protein is CALGSTDLGDTLPIKLIF.